This T cell receptor beta chain was recovered during a study of T-cell reconstitution after alpha-beta-depleted transplantation in children. This clonotype was seen more than once but under ten times. Trimming took 3 bases from V and 5 from J, leaving 11 bases between them. In germline, CDR1 is SGHTA, CDR2 FQGTGA. This CDR3 is 13 amino acids long. Molecular barcoding with unique molecular identifiers was used for the TCRbeta library. TCRdb passed the PCR reads through MiXCR, listing each CDR3 protein once. This table has around 400,000 distinct CDR3 sequences, 20% appearing once. The source of this sequence is a human donor who donated a stem cell graft to a child with acute myeloid leukemia. The specimen was PBMCs from the stem cell graft donor, collected from the stem cell graft. The rearrangement joins TRBV7-3 to TRBJ2-7; D not resolved. DNA for the CDR3: TGTGCCAGCAGCTTTTCACAGAAAGACGAGCAGTACTTC. It translates to CASSFSQKDEQYF. Supplemented by reference TRBV7-3 and TRBJ2-7, the full variable domain reads GAGVSQTPSNKVTEKGKYVELRCDPISGHTALYWYRQSLGQGPEFLIYFQGTGAADDSGLPNDRFFAVRPEGSVSTLKIQRTERGDSAVYLCASSFSQKDEQYFGPGTRLTVT.